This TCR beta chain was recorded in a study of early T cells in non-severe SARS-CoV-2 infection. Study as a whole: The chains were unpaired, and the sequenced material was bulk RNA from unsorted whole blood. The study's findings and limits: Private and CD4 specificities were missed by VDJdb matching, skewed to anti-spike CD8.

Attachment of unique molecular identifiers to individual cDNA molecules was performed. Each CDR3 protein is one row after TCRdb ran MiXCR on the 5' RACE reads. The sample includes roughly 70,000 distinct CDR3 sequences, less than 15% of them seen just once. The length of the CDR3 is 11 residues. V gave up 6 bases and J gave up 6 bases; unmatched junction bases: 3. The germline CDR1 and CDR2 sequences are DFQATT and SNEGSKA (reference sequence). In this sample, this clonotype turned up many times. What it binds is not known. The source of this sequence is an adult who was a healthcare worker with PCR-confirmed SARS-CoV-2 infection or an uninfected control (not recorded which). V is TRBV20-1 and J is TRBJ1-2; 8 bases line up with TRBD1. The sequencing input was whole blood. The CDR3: CSATTGDGYTF. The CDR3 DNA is TGCAGTGCCACGACAGGGGATGGCTACACCTTC.